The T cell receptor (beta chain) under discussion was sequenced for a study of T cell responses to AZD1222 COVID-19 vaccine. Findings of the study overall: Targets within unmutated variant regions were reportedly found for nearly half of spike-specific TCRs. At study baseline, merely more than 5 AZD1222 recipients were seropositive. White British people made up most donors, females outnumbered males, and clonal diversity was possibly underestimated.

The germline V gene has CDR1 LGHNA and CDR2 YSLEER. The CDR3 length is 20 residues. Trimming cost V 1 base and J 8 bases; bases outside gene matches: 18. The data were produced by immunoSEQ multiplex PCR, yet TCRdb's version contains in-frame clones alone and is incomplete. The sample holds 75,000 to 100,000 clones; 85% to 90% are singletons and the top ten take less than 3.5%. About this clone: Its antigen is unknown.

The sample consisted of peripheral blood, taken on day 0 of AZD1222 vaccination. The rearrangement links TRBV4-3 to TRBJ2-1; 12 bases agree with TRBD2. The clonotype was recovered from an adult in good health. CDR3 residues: CASSQGEVLAGGPEMDEQFF. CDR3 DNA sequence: TGCGCCAGCAGCCAAGGAGAAGTGCTAGCGGGAGGGCCGGAGATGGATGAGCAGTTCTTC.